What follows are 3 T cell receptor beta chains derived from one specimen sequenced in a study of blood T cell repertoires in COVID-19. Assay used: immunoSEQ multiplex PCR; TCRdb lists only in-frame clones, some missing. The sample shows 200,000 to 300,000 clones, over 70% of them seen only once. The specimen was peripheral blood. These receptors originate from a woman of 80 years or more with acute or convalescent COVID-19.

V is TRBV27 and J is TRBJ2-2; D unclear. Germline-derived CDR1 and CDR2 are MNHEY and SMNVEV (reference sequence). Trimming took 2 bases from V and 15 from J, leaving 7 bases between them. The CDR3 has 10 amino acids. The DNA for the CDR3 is TGTGCCAGCAGTTTAGTTCTGTTGTTTTTT. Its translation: CASSLVLLFF.

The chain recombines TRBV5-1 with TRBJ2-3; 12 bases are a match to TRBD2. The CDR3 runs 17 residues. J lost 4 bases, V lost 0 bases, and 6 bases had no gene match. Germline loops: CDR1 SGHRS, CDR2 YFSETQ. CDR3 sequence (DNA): TGCGCCAGCAGCTTGGTGCTAGCGGGGGGGCAGGCAGATACGCAGTATTTT. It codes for CASSLVLAGGQADTQYF.

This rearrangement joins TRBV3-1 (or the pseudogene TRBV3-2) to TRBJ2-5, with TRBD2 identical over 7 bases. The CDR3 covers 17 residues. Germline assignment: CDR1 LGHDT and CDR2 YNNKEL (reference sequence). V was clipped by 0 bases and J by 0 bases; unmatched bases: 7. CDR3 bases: TGTGCCAGCAGCCAAGATTTGACTAGCCTTAACCAAGAGACCCAGTACTTC. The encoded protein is CASSQDLTSLNQETQYF.